The next 17 T cell receptor beta chains were all read from a single sample in a study of blood T cell repertoires in COVID-19. The method was immunoSEQ multiplex PCR; TCRdb's version includes in-frame clones alone and lacks a portion of them. This table holds 200,000 to 250,000 clones, roughly 89% found once. What was sequenced was PBMCs or T cells enriched from blood (not recorded which). The origin of the receptors is a man aged 30 to 45 who had been exposed to COVID-19.

This chain connects TRBV13 to TRBJ2-5; D perhaps matches TRBD1 (6 bases). The germline V gene encodes CDR1 PRHDT and CDR2 FYEKMQ (reference sequence). This CDR3 region has 13 residues. V gave up 5 bases and J gave up 3 bases, with 10 bases separating them. The CDR3 loop reads CASSTRQEETQYF. CDR3 sequence (DNA): TGTGCCAGCAGCACTAGACAGGAAGAGACCCAGTACTTC.

The rearrangement uses TRBV4-2 and TRBJ1-1, with no clear D. From germline, CDR1 is LGHNA and CDR2 YNFKEQ. The CDR3 runs 15 residues. Trimming pared 3 bases from V and 0 bases from J, leaving 11 bases between. The CDR3 DNA sequence: TGTGCCAGCAGCCAGCAGGCCGGGGTGAACACTGAAGCTTTCTTT. Encoded protein: CASSQQAGVNTEAFF.

The rearrangement uses TRBV3-1 (or the pseudogene TRBV3-2) and TRBJ1-5; possible D gene TRBD1, 5 bases. Trimming left V 0 bases short and J 4 bases short, with 10 bases between. The CDR3 covers 15 residues. Germline CDR1 is LGHDT and CDR2 is YNNKEL (reference sequence). The CDR3 DNA follows: TGTGCCAGCAGCCAAGACCGGACACTTAATCAGCCCCAGCATTTT. This translates into CASSQDRTLNQPQHF.

In regard to this clone: The identical CDR3 is also encoded by other nucleotide sequences in the sample. This chain joins TRBV30 and TRBJ1-5; a weak D match, TRBD1 (5 bases). The CDR3 totals 13 residues. V lost 0 bases and J 2 bases, leaving 5 bases between the germline ends. Per germline, CDR1 GTSNPN and CDR2 SVGIG (reference sequence). CDR3 loop: CAWSVRGNQPQHF. CDR3 DNA sequence: TGTGCCTGGAGTGTCAGGGGCAATCAGCCCCAGCATTTT.

This sequence joins TRBV7-3 and TRBJ2-1, with a weak D call TRBD2 (5 bases). Trimming removed 8 bases from V and 4 bases from J, with 15 bases in between. CDR3 length equals 14 residues. CDR1 and CDR2 (germline): SGHTA, FQGTGA. This chain's CDR3 is CASSPAGEYNEQFF. The CDR3 region has the DNA TGTGCCAGCTCCCCGGCCGGGGAATACAATGAGCAGTTCTTC.

The chain links TRBV27 to TRBJ2-7; tentatively, D is TRBD1 (6 bases). This CDR3 spans 14 amino acids. The germline CDR1 and CDR2 sequences are MNHEY and SMNVEV (reference sequence). Trimming took 1 base from V and 7 from J, leaving 14 bases between them. The DNA for the CDR3 is TGTGCCAGCAGTTTATTTCGTGGGGGCCTGGAGCAGTACTTC. Protein sequence: CASSLFRGGLEQYF.

This rearrangement joins TRBV20-1 to TRBJ2-7, with TRBD1 as a possible D gene (5 bases). Between the trimmed V and J ends, which lost 8 bases and 7 bases, there was a span of 12 bases. The CDR3 is 10 amino acids. CDR1 is DFQATT, CDR2 SNEGSKA, per germline (reference sequence). CDR3 amino acids: CSLRVTEQYF. CDR3 sequence (DNA): TGCAGTCTCAGGGTGACTGAGCAGTACTTC.

This clone was observed a few times. The J gene is TRBJ1-2, the V gene TRBV28; D call uncertain. The CDR3 has 12 residues. V lost 6 bases, J lost 7 bases, and 12 bases lay in between. Germline V gene data show CDR1 as MDHEN and CDR2 as SYDVKM. For the CDR3, the DNA is TGTGCCAGCAGCCTCCAGATTGCTGGCTACACCTTC. This gives the protein CASSLQIAGYTF.

The J gene is TRBJ2-1, the V gene TRBV20-1, with a tentative D call TRBD1 (5 bases). The CDR3 totals 11 residues. Germline loops: CDR1 DFQATT, CDR2 SNEGSKA (reference sequence). Trimming pared 6 bases from V and 10 bases from J, leaving 13 bases between. The DNA of the CDR3 is TGCAGTGCCACCAGGGAACACGAGCAGTTCTTC. Translation: CSATREHEQFF.

The chain links TRBV27 to TRBJ1-6; the D is unclear. V was pared by 4 bases and J by 1 base, with 5 bases between. CDR1 is MNHEY, CDR2 SMNVEV, per germline (reference sequence). The CDR3 consists of 14 residues. CDR3 coding DNA: TGTGCCAGCAGTTGGGAGTCCTATAATTCACCCCTCCACTTT. It is translated as CASSWESYNSPLHF.

The chain has TRBV11-2 and TRBJ2-6, with D unclear. The CDR3 totals 17 residues. The V gene lost 7 bases and the J gene lost 3 bases, with 19 bases spanning the gap. Looked up from germline, CDR1 is SGHAT and CDR2 is FQNNGV. In DNA form, the CDR3 reads TGTGCCAGCACCCCCTTGGGCTGGCAAGGTGGGGCCAACGTCCTGACTTTC. Its translation is CASTPLGWQGGANVLTF.

The DNA of the CDR3 is TGTGCCAGCAGCCAAGGACAGGGCCTAAGCCACGAGCAGTACTTC. Protein sequence: CASSQGQGLSHEQYF. The chain uses TRBV11-3 and TRBJ2-7; 8 bases fit TRBD1. CDR1 and CDR2 (germline): SGHNT, YENEEA. Unmatched junction bases numbered 11, after V lost 5 bases and J lost 5 bases. The CDR3 is made up of 15 amino acids.

The genes are TRBV12-5 and TRBJ1-6; 7 bases map to TRBD1. This CDR3 contains 18 residues. The junction had 11 bases not matched to a gene; V was cut back by 6 bases and J by 0 bases. The germline V gene encodes CDR1 LGHNT and CDR2 FRNRAP. The DNA for the CDR3 is TGTGCTAGTGGCCCTGAGACAGGGCTCAGCTCCTATAATTCACCCCTCCACTTT. Encoded protein: CASGPETGLSSYNSPLHF. The full variable domain, in which reference TRBV12-5 and TRBJ1-6 provide the parts outside the CDR3, is DARVTQTPRHKVTEMGQEVTMRCQPILGHNTVFWYRQTMMQGLELLAYFRNRAPLDDSGMPKDRFSAEMPDATLATLKIQPSEPRDSAVYFCASGPETGLSSYNSPLHFGNGTRLTVT.

V gene TRBV5-6 combines with J gene TRBJ2-1; possibly TRBD1 for D (6 bases). The length of the CDR3 is 16 residues. The germline V gene encodes CDR1 SGHDT and CDR2 YYEEEE. Trimming removed 1 base from V and 0 bases from J, with 11 bases in between. DNA of the CDR3: TGTGCCAGCAGCTTGTCCACAGGGAGCTCCTACAATGAGCAGTTCTTC. Protein: CASSLSTGSSYNEQFF. Looking up the rest from reference TRBV5-6 and TRBJ2-1 gives the full variable domain: DAGVTQSPTHLIKTRGQQVTLRCSPKSGHDTVSWYQQALGQGPQFIFQYYEEEERQRGNFPDRFSGHQFPNYSSELNVNALLLGDSALYLCASSLSTGSSYNEQFFGPGTRLTVL.

This clone was counted between two and nine times. This chain links TRBV6-4 with TRBJ1-5; D not certain. Germline lookup yields CDR1 MRHNA and CDR2 SNTAGT. This CDR3 region has 14 residues. Trimming took 0 bases from V and 4 from J, leaving 7 bases between them. CDR3 residues: CASSDSAENQPQHF. The CDR3 DNA is TGTGCCAGCAGTGACTCGGCAGAAAATCAGCCCCAGCATTTT.

This clone was recorded once. The J gene is TRBJ2-7, the V gene TRBV12-3 or TRBV12-4; D may be TRBD1 (7 bases). The CDR3 sequence is 13 residues long. The V and J ends lost 3 bases and 9 bases respectively, with 15 bases between them. The CDR3 loop reads CASSFTWGDRQYF. In nucleotides, the CDR3 is TGTGCCAGCAGTTTTACGTGGGGGGACAGGCAGTACTTC.

This clone was observed once. The rearrangement joins TRBV6-5 to TRBJ2-1, with TRBD2 matching 9 bases. With V trimmed by 5 bases and J by 7 bases, 9 bases remained unmatched. Germline CDR1 and CDR2: MNHEY and SVGAGI. CDR3 size: 15 residues. CDR3 sequence (DNA): TGTGCCAGCAGTCAACTAGCGGGCCCCGCTAATGAGCAGTTCTTC. It encodes CASSQLAGPANEQFF.